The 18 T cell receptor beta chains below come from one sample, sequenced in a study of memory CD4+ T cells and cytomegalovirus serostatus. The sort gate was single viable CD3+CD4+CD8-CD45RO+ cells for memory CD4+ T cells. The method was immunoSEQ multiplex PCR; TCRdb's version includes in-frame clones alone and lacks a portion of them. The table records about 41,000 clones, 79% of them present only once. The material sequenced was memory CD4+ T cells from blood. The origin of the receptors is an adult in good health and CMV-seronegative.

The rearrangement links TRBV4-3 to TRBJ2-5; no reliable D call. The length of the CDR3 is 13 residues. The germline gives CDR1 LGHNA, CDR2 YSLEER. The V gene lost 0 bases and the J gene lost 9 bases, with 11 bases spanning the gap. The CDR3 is CASSQDGEGPQYF. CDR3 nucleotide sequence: TGCGCCAGCAGCCAAGATGGGGAAGGGCCCCAGTACTTC.

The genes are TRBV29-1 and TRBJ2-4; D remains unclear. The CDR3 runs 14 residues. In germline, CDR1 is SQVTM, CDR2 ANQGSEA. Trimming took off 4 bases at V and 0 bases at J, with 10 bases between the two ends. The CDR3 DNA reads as TGCAGCGTTGTGGCGGATCTAGCCAAAAACATTCAGTACTTC. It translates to CSVVADLAKNIQYF.

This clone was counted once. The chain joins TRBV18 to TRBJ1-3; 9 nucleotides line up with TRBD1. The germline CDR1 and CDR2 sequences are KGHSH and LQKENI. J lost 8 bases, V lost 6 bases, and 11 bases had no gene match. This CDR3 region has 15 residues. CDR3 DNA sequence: TGTGCCAGCTCGCGCCGGGACAGGGCGAGAGACACCATATATTTT. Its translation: CASSRRDRARDTIYF.

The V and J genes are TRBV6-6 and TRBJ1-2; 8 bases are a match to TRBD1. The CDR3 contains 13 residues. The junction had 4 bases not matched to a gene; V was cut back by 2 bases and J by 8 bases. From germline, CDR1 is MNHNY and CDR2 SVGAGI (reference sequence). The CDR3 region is CASSYGQGGGYTF. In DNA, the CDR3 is TGTGCCAGCAGTTACGGACAGGGTGGAGGCTACACCTTC.

In DNA, the CDR3 is TGTGCCAGCAGCTTAGGGGGGGCCTTGGGGAATGAGCAGTTCTTC. Protein product: CASSLGGALGNEQFF. J is TRBJ2-1 and V is TRBV7-3, with D tentatively TRBD2 (7 bases). There are 15 residues in the CDR3. Germline V lookup: CDR1 SGHTA, CDR2 FQGTGA. Trimming pared 2 bases from V and 7 bases from J, leaving 15 bases between.

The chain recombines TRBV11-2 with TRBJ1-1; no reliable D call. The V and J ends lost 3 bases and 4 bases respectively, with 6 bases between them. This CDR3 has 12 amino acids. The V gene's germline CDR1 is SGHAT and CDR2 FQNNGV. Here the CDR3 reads CASSFRSTEAFF. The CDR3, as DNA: TGTGCCAGCAGCTTTCGATCCACTGAAGCTTTCTTT.

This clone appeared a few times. The CDR3 nucleotides are TGTGCCAGCAGGAGGGGGAGTGCCGGAACCTATGGCTACACCTTC. Its translation is CASRRGSAGTYGYTF. The chain links TRBV6-5 to TRBJ1-2, with TRBD1 as a possible D gene (6 bases). Looked up from germline, CDR1 is MNHEY and CDR2 is SVGAGI. This CDR3 is 15 amino acids long. V was pared by 6 bases and J by 4 bases, with 18 bases between.

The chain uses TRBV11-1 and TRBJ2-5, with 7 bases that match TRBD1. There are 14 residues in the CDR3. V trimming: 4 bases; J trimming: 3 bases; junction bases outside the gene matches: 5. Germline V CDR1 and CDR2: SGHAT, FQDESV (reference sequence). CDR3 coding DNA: TGTGCCAGCAGCTCACGCGACAGGGAAGAGACCCAGTACTTC. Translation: CASSSRDREETQYF.

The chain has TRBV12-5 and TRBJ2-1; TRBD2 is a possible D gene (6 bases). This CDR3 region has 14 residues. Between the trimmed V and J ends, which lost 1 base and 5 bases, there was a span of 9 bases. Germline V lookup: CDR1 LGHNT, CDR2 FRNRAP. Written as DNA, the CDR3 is TGTGCTAGTGGTTTGGGGACTACCAACAATGAGCAGTTCTTC. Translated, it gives CASGLGTTNNEQFF.

The CDR3 DNA reads TGCGCCAGCAGCCTCGGGGTCCTCAATGAGCAGTTCTTC. Encoded protein: CASSLGVLNEQFF. The chain combines TRBV5-1 with TRBJ2-1; TRBD2 is a possible D gene (5 bases). CDR1 is SGHRS and CDR2 is YFSETQ in the germline V gene. The V end lost 4 bases, the J end lost 6 bases, and 11 bases lay between the germline ends. The CDR3 spans 13 residues. Complete variable domain (other parts from reference TRBV5-1 and TRBJ2-1): KAGVTQTPRYLIKTRGQQVTLSCSPISGHRSVSWYQQTPGQGLQFLFEYFSETQRNKGNFPGRFSGRQFSNSRSEMNVSTLELGDSALYLCASSLGVLNEQFFGPGTRLTVL.

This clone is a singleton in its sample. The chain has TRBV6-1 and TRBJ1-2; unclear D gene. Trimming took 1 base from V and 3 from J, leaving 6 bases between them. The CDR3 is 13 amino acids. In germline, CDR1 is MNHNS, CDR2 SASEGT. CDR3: CASSEGAYYGYTF. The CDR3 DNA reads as TGTGCCAGCAGTGAAGGAGCTTACTATGGCTACACCTTC.

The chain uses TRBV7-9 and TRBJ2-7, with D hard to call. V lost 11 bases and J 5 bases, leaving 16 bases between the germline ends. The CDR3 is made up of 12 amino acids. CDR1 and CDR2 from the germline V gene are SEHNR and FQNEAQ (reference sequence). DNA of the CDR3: TGTGCCGCCGGCTCCAGAGCACACGAGCAGTACTTC. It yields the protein CAAGSRAHEQYF.

The CDR3 DNA follows: TGTGCCAGCAGCCGACAGGGGATGAACACTGAAGCTTTCTTT. Its translation: CASSRQGMNTEAFF. The chain uses TRBV7-6 and TRBJ1-1; 8 positions agree with TRBD1. The germline V gene encodes CDR1 SGHVS and CDR2 FNYEAQ. V dropped 5 bases and J dropped 0; count of bases not matched to a gene: 2. CDR3 length: 14 amino acids.

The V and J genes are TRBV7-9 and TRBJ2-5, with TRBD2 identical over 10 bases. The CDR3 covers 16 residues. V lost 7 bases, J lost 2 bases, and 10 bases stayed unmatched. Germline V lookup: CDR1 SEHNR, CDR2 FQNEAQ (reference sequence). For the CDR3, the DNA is TGTGCCAGCACCATAAAAGAAGCGGGGGGGCAAGAGACCCAGTACTTC. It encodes CASTIKEAGGQETQYF.

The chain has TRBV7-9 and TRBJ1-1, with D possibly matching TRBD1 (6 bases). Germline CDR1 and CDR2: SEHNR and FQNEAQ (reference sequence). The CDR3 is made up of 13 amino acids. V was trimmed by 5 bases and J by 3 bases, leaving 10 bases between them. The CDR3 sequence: CASSRRTDTEAFF. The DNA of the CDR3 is TGTGCCAGCAGCCGTCGGACAGACACTGAAGCTTTCTTT.

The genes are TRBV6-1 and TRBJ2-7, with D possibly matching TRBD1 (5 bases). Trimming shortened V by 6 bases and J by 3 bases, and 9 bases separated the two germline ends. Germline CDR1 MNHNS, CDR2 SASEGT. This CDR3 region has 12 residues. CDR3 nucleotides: TGTGCCAGCAGGGGCAGGGTCTACGAGCAGTACTTC. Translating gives CASRGRVYEQYF.

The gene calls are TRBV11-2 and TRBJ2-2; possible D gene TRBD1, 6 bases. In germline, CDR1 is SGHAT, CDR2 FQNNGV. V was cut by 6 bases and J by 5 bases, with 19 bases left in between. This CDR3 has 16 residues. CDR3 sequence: CASSTSTRTGTGELFF. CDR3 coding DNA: TGTGCCAGCAGTACCTCCACCCGAACAGGGACCGGGGAGCTGTTTTTT.

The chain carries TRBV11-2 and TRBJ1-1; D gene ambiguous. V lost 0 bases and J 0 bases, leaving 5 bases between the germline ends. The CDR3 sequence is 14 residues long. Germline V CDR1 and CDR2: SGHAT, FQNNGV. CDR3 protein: CASSLDLMNTEAFF. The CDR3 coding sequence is TGTGCCAGCAGCTTAGACCTGATGAACACTGAAGCTTTCTTT.